The clone carrying this T cell receptor (beta chain) was seen only a few times. This entry belongs to a study of long-term antiretroviral therapy in people with HIV. The immunoSEQ assay was v3.0, run at survey level. In sequencing, roughly 40,000-50,000 T-cell genomes per sample were targeted. TCRdb's table, derived via immunoSEQ multiplex PCR, lists solely in-frame clones and lacks some. The repertoire holds roughly 42,000 clones, with 80% to 90% as singletons. Per donor, a minimum of one pre-ART and a minimum of two post-ART PBMC samples were available. This CDR3 contains 15 residues. The V end was cut by 1 base, the J end by 2 bases, with 9 bases between. Germline lookup yields CDR1 SGHTA and CDR2 FQGNSA.

This clonotype was sampled from a woman aged 50 to 65 with HIV. The sequences come from unsorted PBMCs, collected 1.2 years after starting antiretroviral therapy. The V call is TRBV7-2, the J call TRBJ1-5; D might be TRBD1 (5 bases). Here the CDR3 DNA reads TGTGCCAGCAGCTTAGTCACGGGGGGCAATCAGCCCCAGCATTTT. Translated: CASSLVTGGNQPQHF.